The 20 T cell receptor beta chains given below trace back to one sample, sequenced in a study of shared clonotypes between healthy human individuals (dated by TCRdb to 2020 to 2022). CD8 naive samples consisted of CD45RO-negative cells that were positively selected for CCR7, yielding a CD45RA+CCR7+ population without TemRA cells. Receptor libraries were prepared by the immunoSEQ multiplex PCR assay. In its TCRdb copy, this immuneACCESS table keeps in-frame sequences only and misses some clones. Where compared with another copy, unresolved V genes explain less than half of these, and the others have no known cause. In all, the sample holds over 2,000,000 clones, and 85% to 95% of those were seen once. The ten largest make up around 1.8% of the sample. Sequencing was done on a sample of naive CD8+ T cells from PBMCs. This sample's cell subset or site label indicates: CD45RA+CCR7+. Every receptor here comes from a young man in good health. Some clones in this sample may be carry-over from other donors' samples.

The gene calls are TRBV27 and TRBJ2-2, with 7 bases aligning to TRBD2. Germline trimming cut 7 bases from V and 7 bases from J; bases unmatched to any gene: 9. Germline loops: CDR1 MNHEY, CDR2 SMNVEV (reference sequence). The CDR3 length is 14 residues. Here the CDR3 reads CASTLGGANGELFF. The CDR3 coding sequence is TGTGCCAGCACCCTGGGAGGGGCCAACGGGGAGCTGTTTTTT.

The chain combines TRBV4-3 with TRBJ2-3; D is uncertain. Trimming shortened V by 2 bases and J by 4 bases, and 16 bases separated the two germline ends. The CDR3 has 16 amino acids. The V gene's germline CDR1 is LGHNA and CDR2 YSLEER. The CDR3 DNA reads as TGCGCCAGCAGCCAAATCTTCGGCACGCTTGCAGATACGCAGTATTTT. It codes for CASSQIFGTLADTQYF.

V gene TRBV30 combines with J gene TRBJ1-3; 8 bases align to TRBD1. There are 14 residues in the CDR3. Trimming took 4 bases from V and 4 from J; bases not matched to a gene: 6. CDR1 GTSNPN and CDR2 SVGIG come from the germline V gene (reference sequence). Here the CDR3 reads CAWTSDREGNTIYF. The CDR3 DNA reads TGTGCCTGGACCTCGGACAGGGAGGGAAACACCATATATTTT.

Worth noting for this clone: One end of the junction does not line up with germline, which may come from a read error. The rearrangement links TRBV4-3 to TRBJ2-1, with TRBD2 matching 9 bases. The CDR3 has 16 amino acids. Germline V lookup: CDR1 LGHNA, CDR2 YSLEER. The CDR3 sequence is CASSQDLERGDQEQLF. CDR3 coding DNA: TGCGCCAGCAGCCAAGATCTCGAGCGGGGGGACCAGGAGCAGCTCTTC.

The CDR3 region is CASSYTWTSGTEEQFF. Written as DNA, the CDR3 is TGTGCCAGCAGTTACACCTGGACTAGCGGGACCGAGGAGCAGTTCTTC. This sequence joins TRBV27 and TRBJ2-1; 12 positions agree with TRBD2. This CDR3 spans 16 amino acids. With 4 bases clipped from V and 10 bases from J, the junction kept 11 bases outside the gene matches. The germline gives CDR1 MNHEY, CDR2 SMNVEV (reference sequence).

The chain recombines TRBV5-1 with TRBJ2-3; TRBD1 aligns across 9 bases. CDR1 and CDR2 (germline): SGHRS, YFSETQ. CDR3 size: 15 residues. Germline trimming cut 3 bases from V and 4 bases from J; bases unmatched to any gene: 6. The CDR3 DNA reads TGCGCCAGCAGCTCAGGACAGGGGAGCTCAGATACGCAGTATTTT. Amino acids: CASSSGQGSSDTQYF.

The chain is built from TRBV7-2 and TRBJ2-2; D is possibly TRBD1 (7 bases). Deletions cut 4 bases from V and 4 bases from J, with 13 bases between. The CDR3 contains 15 residues. Germline assignment: CDR1 SGHTA and CDR2 FQGNSA. In nucleotides, the CDR3 is TGTGCCAGCAGCTCCCGACAGGGAGGCACCGGGGAGCTGTTTTTT. The encoded protein is CASSSRQGGTGELFF.

The chain links TRBV7-9 to TRBJ2-7, with D possibly TRBD2 on 6 matching bases. The CDR3 has 14 residues. Deletions cut 2 bases from V and 12 bases from J, with 20 bases between. Germline V gene data show CDR1 as SEHNR and CDR2 as FQNEAQ (reference sequence). Here the CDR3 reads CASSLTGGAGGRYF. CDR3 bases: TGTGCCAGCAGCTTAACAGGCGGGGCCGGGGGTCGGTACTTC.

The V call is TRBV19, the J call TRBJ2-7, with 7 bases lining up with TRBD1. The junction had 2 bases not matched to a gene; V was cut back by 5 bases and J by 4 bases. Germline-derived CDR1 and CDR2 are LNHDA and SQIVND (reference sequence). This CDR3 is 12 amino acids long. The DNA for the CDR3 is TGTGCCAGTAGTGAACAGGGGTACGAGCAGTACTTC. Amino acid sequence: CASSEQGYEQYF.

The chain joins TRBV18 to TRBJ2-7, with 14 bases aligning to TRBD2. The J segment lost 5 bases and the V segment lost 0 bases, leaving 6 bases of the junction unmatched. The CDR3 consists of 17 residues. Per the germline V gene, CDR1 is KGHSH and CDR2 is LQKENI. The CDR3 loop is CASSPPGLAGVLNEQYF. CDR3 in DNA: TGTGCCAGCTCACCACCGGGACTAGCGGGAGTGTTGAACGAGCAGTACTTC.

J is TRBJ2-4 and V is TRBV4-3; 8 bases are shared with TRBD1. The J segment lost 7 bases and the V segment lost 4 bases, leaving 9 bases of the junction unmatched. This CDR3 is 15 amino acids long. Looked up from germline, CDR1 is LGHNA and CDR2 is YSLEER. The CDR3, as DNA: TGCGCCAGCAGCCCTGGGACAGGCGGTTTGAACATTCAGTACTTC. Protein product: CASSPGTGGLNIQYF.

The V gene is TRBV2, the J gene TRBJ1-5, with a weak D call TRBD1 (5 bases). This CDR3 comprises 13 residues. V was trimmed by 6 bases and J by 7 bases, leaving 13 bases between them. Germline loops: CDR1 SNHLY, CDR2 FYNNEI. The DNA of the CDR3 is TGTGCCAGCAGCGAGGGGAGGCTCCAGCCCCAGCATTTT. This sequence encodes CASSEGRLQPQHF.

With regard to this clone: Other nucleotide sequences in the sample specify the same CDR3. The chain carries TRBV27 and TRBJ1-1; possibly TRBD1 for D (6 bases). This CDR3 has 13 residues. Germline V gene data show CDR1 as MNHEY and CDR2 as SMNVEV (reference sequence). V was cut by 2 bases and J by 6 bases, with 10 bases left in between. This chain's CDR3 is CASSLGGAAEAFF. The CDR3 nucleotides read TGTGCCAGCAGTTTAGGGGGGGCCGCTGAAGCTTTCTTT.

This chain connects TRBV2 to TRBJ2-3; tentative D call: TRBD2 (6 bases). The CDR3 is 16 residues long. V was trimmed by 3 bases and J by 1 base, leaving 14 bases between them. CDR1 and CDR2 (germline): SNHLY, FYNNEI. The CDR3, as DNA: TGTGCCAGCAGTGATTGGGTAGCGGATCGCACAGATACGCAGTATTTT. This codes for CASSDWVADRTDTQYF.

The chain links TRBV9 to TRBJ1-2; D unclear. Germline V gene sequence: CDR1 SGDLS, CDR2 YYNGEE. The CDR3 runs 14 residues. The ends were cut back, 0 bases at V and 4 bases at J, with 10 bases in the middle. CDR3 DNA: TGTGCCAGCAGCGTAGTGGAGGAACCCTATGGCTACACCTTC. As protein: CASSVVEEPYGYTF.

The rearrangement joins TRBV10-2 to TRBJ2-2; either TRBD1 or TRBD2 may supply D (5 bases each). CDR3 length equals 18 residues. Germline V gene lookup returns CDR1 WSHSY and CDR2 SAAADI. V lost 5 bases and J 0 bases, leaving 19 bases between the germline ends. The CDR3 region has the DNA TGCGCCAGCAGTCGGTACCCGGGACGGGTGTCGAACACCGGGGAGCTGTTTTTT. It yields the protein CASSRYPGRVSNTGELFF.

This chain connects TRBV25-1 to TRBJ2-2; D is unclear. The CDR3 is 13 amino acids. Trimming removed 4 bases from V and 8 bases from J, with 11 bases in between. CDR1 is MGHDK, CDR2 SYGVNS, per germline. CDR3 sequence reads: CASSATSGGELFF. In DNA form, the CDR3 reads TGTGCCAGCAGTGCGACATCTGGGGGGGAGCTGTTTTTT.

The chain combines TRBV19 with TRBJ2-5; D tentatively reads TRBD1 or TRBD2 (5 bases each). The CDR3 consists of 17 residues. The V gene's germline CDR1 is LNHDA and CDR2 SQIVND (reference sequence). Trimming pared 3 bases from V and 5 bases from J, leaving 22 bases between. Here the CDR3 DNA reads TGTGCCAGTAGTATTCAGCAGGGAGTGGGACCCCAGGAGACCCAGTACTTC. As protein: CASSIQQGVGPQETQYF.

The genes are TRBV7-6 and TRBJ2-1; D gene uncertain. V was cut by 4 bases and J by 4 bases, with 14 bases left in between. Germline CDR1 SGHVS, CDR2 FNYEAQ. This CDR3 has 15 amino acids. The CDR3: CASSYGRWEYNEQFF. The CDR3 DNA is TGTGCCAGCAGCTATGGACGGTGGGAATACAATGAGCAGTTCTTC.

J is TRBJ2-7 and V is TRBV2, with 7 bases fitting TRBD1. Germline trimming cut 1 base from V and 2 bases from J; bases unmatched to any gene: 5. Germline-derived CDR1 and CDR2 are SNHLY and FYNNEI. The CDR3 length is 15 residues. The CDR3 is CASSEGTGDTYEQYF. The CDR3 region has the DNA TGTGCCAGCAGTGAAGGTACAGGGGACACCTACGAGCAGTACTTC.